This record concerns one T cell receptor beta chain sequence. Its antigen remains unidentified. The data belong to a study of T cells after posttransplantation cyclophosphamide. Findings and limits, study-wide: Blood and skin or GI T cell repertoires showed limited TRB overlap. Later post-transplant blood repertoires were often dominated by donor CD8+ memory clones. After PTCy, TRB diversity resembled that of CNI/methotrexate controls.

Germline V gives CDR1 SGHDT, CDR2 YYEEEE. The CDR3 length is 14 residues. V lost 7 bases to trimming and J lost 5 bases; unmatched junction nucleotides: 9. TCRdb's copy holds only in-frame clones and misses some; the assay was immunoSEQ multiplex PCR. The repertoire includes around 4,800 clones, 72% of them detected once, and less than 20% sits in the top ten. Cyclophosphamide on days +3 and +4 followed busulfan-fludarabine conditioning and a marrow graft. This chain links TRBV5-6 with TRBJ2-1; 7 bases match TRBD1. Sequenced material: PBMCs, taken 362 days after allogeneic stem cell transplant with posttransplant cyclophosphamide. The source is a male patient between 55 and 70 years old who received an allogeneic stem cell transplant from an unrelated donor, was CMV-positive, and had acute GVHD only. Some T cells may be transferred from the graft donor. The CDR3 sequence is CASSRQGVNNEQFF. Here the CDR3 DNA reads TGTGCCAGCTCTAGGCAGGGGGTTAACAATGAGCAGTTCTTC.